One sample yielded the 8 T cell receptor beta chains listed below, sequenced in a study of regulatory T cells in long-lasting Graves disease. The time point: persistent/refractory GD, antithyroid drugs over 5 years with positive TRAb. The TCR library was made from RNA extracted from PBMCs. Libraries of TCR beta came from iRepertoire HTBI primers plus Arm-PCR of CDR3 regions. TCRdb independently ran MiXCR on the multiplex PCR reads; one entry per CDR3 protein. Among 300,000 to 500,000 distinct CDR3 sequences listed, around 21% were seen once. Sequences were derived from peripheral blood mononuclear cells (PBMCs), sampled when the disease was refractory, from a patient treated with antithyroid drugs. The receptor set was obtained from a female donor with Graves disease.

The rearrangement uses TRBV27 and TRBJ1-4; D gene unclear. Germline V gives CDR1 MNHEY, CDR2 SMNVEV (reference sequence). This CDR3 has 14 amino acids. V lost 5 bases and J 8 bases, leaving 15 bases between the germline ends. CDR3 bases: TGTGCCAGCAGTCCCATTGGGATTTCGGAAAAACTGTTTTTT. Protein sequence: CASSPIGISEKLFF. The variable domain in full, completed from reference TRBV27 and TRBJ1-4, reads EAQVTQNPRYLITVTGKKLTVTCSQNMNHEYMSWYRQDPGLGLRQIYYSMNVEVTDKGDVPEGYKVSRKEKRNFPLILESPSPNQTSLYFCASSPIGISEKLFFGSGTQLSVL.

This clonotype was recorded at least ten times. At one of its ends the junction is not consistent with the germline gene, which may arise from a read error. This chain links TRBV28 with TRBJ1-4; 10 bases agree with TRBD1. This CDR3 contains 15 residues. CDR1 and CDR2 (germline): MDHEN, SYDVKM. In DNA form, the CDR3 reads TGTGCCAGCAGTTTATCTGGACAGGGGGTTGAAAAACTTTTTTTT. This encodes CASSLSGQGVEKLFF. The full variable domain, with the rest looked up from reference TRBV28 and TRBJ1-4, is DVKVTQSSRYLVKRTGEKVFLECVQDMDHENMFWYRQDPGLGLRLIYFSYDVKMKEKGDIPEGYSVSREKKERFSLILESASTNQTSMYLCASSLSGQGVEKLFFGSGTQLSVL.

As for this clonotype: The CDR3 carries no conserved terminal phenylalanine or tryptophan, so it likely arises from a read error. The CDR3 DNA is TGTGCCAGCACCCTTGCACCTAGTCCGCCGGGACAAGAGACCCAGTACCTC. It is translated as CASTLAPSPPGQETQYL. The gene calls are TRBV12-3 or TRBV12-4 and TRBJ2-5; possibly TRBD2 for D (5 bases). V shed 7 bases and J shed 2 bases, with 23 bases lying between them. This CDR3 is 17 amino acids long.

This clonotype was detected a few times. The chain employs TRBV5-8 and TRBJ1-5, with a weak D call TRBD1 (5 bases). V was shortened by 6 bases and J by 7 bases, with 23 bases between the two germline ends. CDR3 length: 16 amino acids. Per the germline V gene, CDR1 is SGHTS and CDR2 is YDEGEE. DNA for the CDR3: TGTGCCAGCACCACAGCGGGGGGGGAGATTTGGCAGCCCCAGCATTTT. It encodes CASTTAGGEIWQPQHF.

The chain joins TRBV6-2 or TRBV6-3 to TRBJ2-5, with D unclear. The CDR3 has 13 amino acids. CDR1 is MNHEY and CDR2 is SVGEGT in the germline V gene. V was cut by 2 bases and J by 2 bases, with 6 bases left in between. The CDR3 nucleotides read TGTGCCAGCAGTTACCAATTTCAAGAGACCCAGTACTTC. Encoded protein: CASSYQFQETQYF.

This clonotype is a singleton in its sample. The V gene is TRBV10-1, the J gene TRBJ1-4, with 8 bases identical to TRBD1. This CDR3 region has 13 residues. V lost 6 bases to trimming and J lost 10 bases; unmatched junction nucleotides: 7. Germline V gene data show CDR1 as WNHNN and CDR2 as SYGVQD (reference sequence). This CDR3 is CASSPTGGSKLFF. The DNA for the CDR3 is TGCGCCAGCAGCCCAACAGGGGGGTCAAAACTGTTTTTT.

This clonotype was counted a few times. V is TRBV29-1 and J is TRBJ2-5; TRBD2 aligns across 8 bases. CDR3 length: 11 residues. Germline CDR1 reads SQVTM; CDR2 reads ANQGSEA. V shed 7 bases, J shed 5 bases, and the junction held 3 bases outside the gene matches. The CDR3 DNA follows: TGCAGCGGCGGCGGGGGGGAGACCCAGTACTTC. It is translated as CSGGGGETQYF.

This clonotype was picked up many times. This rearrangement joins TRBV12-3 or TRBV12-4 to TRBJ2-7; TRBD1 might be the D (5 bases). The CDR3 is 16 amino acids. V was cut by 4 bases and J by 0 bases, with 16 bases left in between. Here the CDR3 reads CASSSGLTDSSYEQYF. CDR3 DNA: TGTGCCAGCAGTTCGGGCTTGACAGATAGCTCCTACGAGCAGTACTTC.